This TCR beta chain stems from a study of shared clonotypes between healthy human individuals. Across the whole study: A couple of female and three male donors aged 18 to 49 were enrolled.

This clone has a single count. V gave up 0 bases and J gave up 7 bases, with 9 bases separating them. The CDR3 spans 13 residues. Germline assignment: CDR1 MNHNY and CDR2 SVGAGI (reference sequence). Repertoires were generated with immunoSEQ multiplex PCR, while TCRdb's copy carries only in-frame clones and drops some. Of roughly 2.2 million clones listed, roughly 90% are singletons. The sequenced material came from naive CD4+ T cells from PBMCs. Subset reported: CD45RA+ positively selected. V and J are TRBV6-6 and TRBJ2-5; D remains unclear. The TCR was taken from a man in his late teens or twenties in good health. Some clones in this sample may be carry-over from other donors' samples. CDR3 amino acids: CASSYSQTGTQYF. CDR3 coding DNA: TGTGCCAGCAGTTACTCCCAGACGGGGACCCAGTACTTC.